These T cell receptor beta chains were read from a single sample in a study of Ad26.COV2.S vaccination and SARS-CoV-2 variants. Sequencing used immunoSEQ multiplex PCR; TCRdb keeps in-frame clones, though not all of them. The sample lists 300,000 to 400,000 clones; over 80% were seen once. The sample here was peripheral blood, taken in a trial of Ad26.COV2.S vaccine versus placebo. All receptors derive from a person aged 18-65 years who received the Ad26.COV2.S COVID-19 vaccine or a placebo. Both conserved end residues are part of each CDR3. Fields, in order: D gene, V gene, clone size, J gene, CDR3 DNA, CDR3 protein. The D gene is left open where the match is weak. Some rows have no size entry. The others give once, few or many, or a class for an expanded clone.

d_gene: .
v_gene: TRBV11-2
abundance: .
j_gene: TRBJ2-6
CDR3nt: TGTGCCAGCAGCTTAGATCAGGGCAGTCGCTCTGGGGCCAACGTCCTGACTTTC
CDR3aa: CASSLDQGSRSGANVLTF

d_gene: .
v_gene: TRBV9
abundance: .
j_gene: TRBJ2-1
CDR3nt: TGTGCCAGCAGCGTATCCGATTACTCCTACAATGAGCAGTTCTTC
CDR3aa: CASSVSDYSYNEQFF

d_gene: .
v_gene: TRBV4-2
abundance: .
j_gene: TRBJ1-5
CDR3nt: TGTGCCAGCAGCCAAGTTTCGGGGAATAGCAATCAGCCCCAGCATTTT
CDR3aa: CASSQVSGNSNQPQHF

d_gene: TRBD2
v_gene: TRBV9
abundance: .
j_gene: TRBJ2-5
CDR3nt: TGTGCCAGCAGCCCGAGCGGGGTCCAAGAGACCCAGTACTTC
CDR3aa: CASSPSGVQETQYF

d_gene: .
v_gene: TRBV7-9
abundance: .
j_gene: TRBJ2-7
CDR3nt: TGTGCCAGCAGCTCCAATTCTAGGGGGCAGTACTTC
CDR3aa: CASSSNSRGQYF

d_gene: TRBD1
v_gene: TRBV3-1/TRBV3-2
abundance: .
j_gene: TRBJ1-1
CDR3nt: TGTGCCAGCAGCCCGAGGACAGGCCCCATGAACACTGAAGCTTTCTTT
CDR3aa: CASSPRTGPMNTEAFF

d_gene: .
v_gene: TRBV20-1
abundance: .
j_gene: TRBJ1-5
CDR3nt: TGCAGTGCTAGTAATAGTCATGTTACCCGGAATCAGCCCCAGCATTTT
CDR3aa: CSASNSHVTRNQPQHF

d_gene: TRBD1
v_gene: TRBV6-6
abundance: .
j_gene: TRBJ2-7
CDR3nt: TGTGCCAGCAGGCGCGCCGGACAGGGGGCCGGTGAGCAGTACTTC
CDR3aa: CASRRAGQGAGEQYF

d_gene: .
v_gene: TRBV30
abundance: few
j_gene: TRBJ1-2
CDR3nt: TGTGCCTGGAGTGCCGACAGAAACTATGGCTACACCTTC
CDR3aa: CAWSADRNYGYTF

d_gene: .
v_gene: TRBV7-3
abundance: .
j_gene: TRBJ1-6
CDR3nt: TGTGCCAGCAGCCTACTAGCCGGGACATCTTCACCCCTCCACTTT
CDR3aa: CASSLLAGTSSPLHF